This T cell receptor beta chain emerged from a study of T cells expressing NK-cell markers. Study in general: Serological testing identified most of the eight sequenced donors as HCMV-seropositive and one as seronegative.

TCRdb derives one entry per CDR3 protein from the 5' RACE reads, leaving out DNA. The sample holds 150,000 to 160,000 distinct CDR3 sequences. Germline CDR1 SQVTM, CDR2 ANQGSEA. CDR3 length: 18 residues. The sample comprised blood T cells: a sorted CD56 or NKG2C T cell subset, CD4+ or CD8+ T cells, or bulk PBMC T cells (not recorded which). This clonotype originated in a woman in her forties or fifties in good health. V usage is TRBV29-1 and J usage is TRBJ2-1; there is no DNA to check the TCRdb D call of TRBD2. The CDR3: CSVEGRGDSGLSYNEQFF.